The 5 T cell receptor beta chains reported below all come from one sample, sequenced in a study of monozygotic twins with inflammatory bowel disease. TCRdb reprocessed the 5' RACE reads, with one entry per CDR3 protein and no DNA. The repertoire table contains 400,000 to 500,000 distinct CDR3 sequences. Sequenced sample: blood. These receptors all come from a human donor with ulcerative colitis or Crohn's disease, or a healthy co-twin of an affected twin (not recorded which).

V usage is TRBV20-1 and J usage is TRBJ2-3. CDR1 DFQATT and CDR2 SNEGSKA come from the germline V gene (reference sequence). The CDR3 spans 11 residues. The CDR3 is CSARERDTQYF.

This chain joins TRBV20-1 and TRBJ2-7; TCRdb's D call, TRBD1, is unchecked because there is no DNA. This CDR3 comprises 14 residues. CDR1 is DFQATT, CDR2 SNEGSKA, per germline (reference sequence). The CDR3: CSAAGGTVLGEQYF.

The J gene is TRBJ1-1, the V gene TRBV6-1; there is no DNA to check the TCRdb D call of TRBD1. The CDR3 runs 15 residues. Per germline, CDR1 MNHNS and CDR2 SASEGT. This chain's CDR3 is CASSEFRKGDTEAFF.

The chain links TRBV6-5 to TRBJ2-5; TCRdb's D call, TRBD1, is unchecked because there is no DNA. From germline, CDR1 is MNHEY and CDR2 SVGAGI. There are 11 residues in the CDR3. CDR3 residues: CASRGPGTQYF.

The V gene is TRBV7-2, the J gene TRBJ2-7. Germline lookup yields CDR1 SGHTA and CDR2 FQGNSA. This CDR3 region has 13 residues. The CDR3: CASSLDQQYEQYF. Combining the CDR3 with reference TRBV7-2 and TRBJ2-7 gives the whole variable domain GAGVSQSPSNKVTEKGKDVELRCDPISGHTALYWYRQSLGQGLEFLIYFQGNSAPDKSGLPSDRFSAERTGGSVSTLTIQRTQQEDSAVYLCASSLDQQYEQYFGPGTRLTVT.